These 31 T cell receptor beta chains came from one sample sequenced in a study of CD8 T cells in ankylosing spondylitis. General study results and limits: Blood from ankylosing spondylitis patients appeared to carry a characteristic roughly eight-variant TCR beta motif.

No antigen is known for these receptors. In TCRdb, the 5' RACE reads were re-called with MiXCR into one record per CDR3 protein. The data hold fewer than 250,000 distinct CDR3 sequences, with about a sixth observed a single time. What was sequenced was blood, either unsorted or a sorted T cell fraction (not recorded which). These receptors came from a male donor with ankylosing spondylitis.

The genes are TRBV10-3 and TRBJ1-1, with D perhaps TRBD1 (6 bases). V was clipped by 6 bases and J by 0 bases, with 11 bases between them. Germline V gene lookup returns CDR1 ENHRY and CDR2 SYGVKD. The CDR3 is 14 amino acids. The CDR3 spells CAIRPGQMNTEAFF. The CDR3 DNA sequence: TGTGCCATCAGGCCCGGACAGATGAACACTGAAGCTTTCTTT.

V is TRBV20-1 and J is TRBJ2-5, with 8 bases identical to TRBD2. Germline V lookup: CDR1 DFQATT, CDR2 SNEGSKA (reference sequence). V lost 5 bases, J lost 2 bases, and 10 bases stayed unmatched. This CDR3 spans 15 amino acids. This CDR3 reads CSAPPVREAQETQYF. The CDR3 DNA sequence: TGCAGTGCTCCCCCTGTGCGGGAGGCTCAAGAGACCCAGTACTTC.

This clonotype turned up a few times. This chain joins TRBV5-5 and TRBJ2-7; TRBD2 aligns across 11 bases. V lost 5 bases and J lost 3; bases outside the gene matches: 7. There are 15 residues in the CDR3. Germline V gives CDR1 SGHKS, CDR2 YYEKEE (reference sequence). This chain's CDR3 is CASRPTSGGLYEQYF. CDR3 DNA sequence: TGTGCCAGCAGGCCCACTAGCGGGGGTCTCTACGAGCAGTACTTC.

This clonotype was seen only a few times. This sequence joins TRBV2 and TRBJ1-1; 7 nucleotides align to TRBD1. CDR1 and CDR2 (germline): SNHLY, FYNNEI. The CDR3 covers 13 residues. J was trimmed by 10 bases and V by 4 bases; bases with no gene match: 9. CDR3 nucleotide sequence: TGTGCCAGCAGTGGGGGAAGGGGGCAGCGAGCTTTCTTT. It codes for CASSGGRGQRAFF.

The rearrangement joins TRBV6-1 to TRBJ2-7; 9 nucleotides align to TRBD1. The junction had 10 bases not matched to a gene; V was cut back by 4 bases and J by 3 bases. The germline V gene encodes CDR1 MNHNS and CDR2 SASEGT. This CDR3 contains 16 residues. The CDR3 DNA sequence: TGTGCCAGCAGTGGGGGACAGGGTTTGGCCCTCTACGAGCAGTACTTC. This translates into CASSGGQGLALYEQYF.

The CDR3 protein is CASRTAYEQYF. Here the CDR3 DNA reads TGTGCCAGCAGAACGGCCTACGAGCAGTACTTC. This sequence joins TRBV2 and TRBJ2-7, with D unclear. Germline V gives CDR1 SNHLY, CDR2 FYNNEI. V lost 6 bases, J lost 2 bases, and 5 bases lay in between. The CDR3 is 11 residues long.

In its sample, this clonotype was seen many times. This chain joins TRBV29-1 and TRBJ2-3; 7 bases fit TRBD2. V lost 1 base to trimming and J lost 0 bases; unmatched junction nucleotides: 7. Germline assignment: CDR1 SQVTM and CDR2 ANQGSEA. The CDR3 loop spans 16 amino acids. DNA for the CDR3: TGCAGCGTTGAAGTCGCGCGGGAGTCTAGCACAGATACGCAGTATTTT. Translated: CSVEVARESSTDTQYF.

The chain recombines TRBV29-1 with TRBJ1-1; TRBD1 is a possible D gene (6 bases). The CDR3 consists of 13 residues. Germline V lookup: CDR1 SQVTM, CDR2 ANQGSEA. The germline V and J ends were trimmed by 3 bases and 1 base, with 9 bases remaining between them. CDR3 in amino acids: CSVEGGANTEAFF. The CDR3 coding sequence is TGCAGCGTTGAGGGGGGCGCGAACACTGAAGCTTTCTTT.

This clonotype showed up just a few times. J is TRBJ1-4 and V is TRBV2; D not resolved. CDR1 and CDR2 from the germline V gene are SNHLY and FYNNEI. Trimming stripped 6 bases from V and 7 bases from J, with 9 bases between. The CDR3 runs 12 residues. Written as DNA, the CDR3 is TGTGCCAGCAGACCATTTGTTGAAAAACTGTTTTTT. Protein product: CASRPFVEKLFF. The whole variable domain, filled in from reference TRBV2 and TRBJ1-4, reads EPEVTQTPSHQVTQMGQEVILRCVPISNHLYFYWYRQILGQKVEFLVSFYNNEISEKSEIFDDQFSVERPDGSNFTLKIRSTKLEDSAMYFCASRPFVEKLFFGSGTQLSVL.

This clonotype was counted once. The gene calls are TRBV27 and TRBJ2-3; 7 bases agree with TRBD2. The length of the CDR3 is 14 residues. Germline values: CDR1 MNHEY, CDR2 SMNVEV (reference sequence). The trim removed 3 bases at V and 7 bases at J, leaving 7 bases unmatched. CDR3 DNA: TGTGCCAGCAGTTTCTACGGGGGGATGAATACGCAGTATTTT. This translates into CASSFYGGMNTQYF.

The CDR3 spells CAISTGAVGYTF. The CDR3 bases are TGTGCCATCTCAACAGGGGCGGTTGGCTACACCTTC. The gene calls are TRBV2 and TRBJ1-2; 7 bases match TRBD1. With V trimmed by 10 bases and J by 7 bases, 9 bases remained unmatched. Germline CDR1 and CDR2: SNHLY and FYNNEI. The CDR3 consists of 12 residues.

The chain recombines TRBV6-2 or TRBV6-3 with TRBJ2-7; D remains ambiguous. V lost 0 bases and J lost 1, with 4 bases in between. The CDR3 length is 13 residues. Germline lookup yields CDR1 MNHEY and CDR2 SVGEGT. The CDR3 region has the DNA TGTGCCAGCAGTTACTCCTCTTCCTACGAGCAGTACTTC. It specifies CASSYSSSYEQYF.

This rearrangement joins TRBV27 to TRBJ2-7; D is unresolved. The CDR3 is made up of 13 amino acids. Per the germline V gene, CDR1 is MNHEY and CDR2 is SMNVEV (reference sequence). The V and J ends lost 4 bases and 0 bases respectively, with 7 bases between them. CDR3 coding DNA: TGTGCCAGCAGTTCCGTCAACTCCTACGAGCAGTACTTC. It is translated as CASSSVNSYEQYF.

Ten or more counts support this clonotype. The chain uses TRBV12-3 or TRBV12-4 and TRBJ2-1, with D uncertain. CDR3 size: 11 residues. V lost 4 bases, J lost 5 bases, and 3 bases lay in between. The CDR3 loop is CASSSDNEQFF. In DNA form, the CDR3 reads TGTGCCAGCAGTTCGGACAATGAGCAGTTCTTC.

The chain couples TRBV4-1 to TRBJ1-2; 8 nucleotides agree with TRBD1. With V trimmed by 3 bases and J by 4 bases, 4 bases remained unmatched. The germline V gene has CDR1 MGHRA and CDR2 YSYEKL. CDR3 size: 14 residues. The CDR3 nucleotides read TGCGCCAGCAGCCAGTCAGGGGGCGGCTATGGCTACACCTTC. It codes for CASSQSGGGYGYTF.

CDR3 sequence (DNA): TGTGCCAGCAGTTTCCGACAGGGGTGGACCTACGAGCAGTACTTC. Amino acid sequence: CASSFRQGWTYEQYF. The chain carries TRBV5-6 and TRBJ2-7; 8 nucleotides match TRBD1. J lost 2 bases, V lost 5 bases, and 9 bases had no gene match. The CDR3 is made up of 15 amino acids. Germline CDR1 SGHDT, CDR2 YYEEEE. Based on the CDR3 plus reference TRBV5-6 and TRBJ2-7, the full variable domain is DAGVTQSPTHLIKTRGQQVTLRCSPKSGHDTVSWYQQALGQGPQFIFQYYEEEERQRGNFPDRFSGHQFPNYSSELNVNALLLGDSALYLCASSFRQGWTYEQYFGPGTRLTVT.

This clonotype was found a few times. The CDR3 spells CASSQEAGGRTDTQYF. In DNA, the CDR3 is TGCGCCAGCAGCCAAGAGGCAGGGGGCCGAACAGATACGCAGTATTTT. This sequence joins TRBV4-1 and TRBJ2-3; the match to TRBD1 covers 8 bases. The germline CDR1 and CDR2 sequences are MGHRA and YSYEKL. After removal of 0 bases from V and 3 bases from J, the junction contained 5 bases not matched to a gene. The CDR3 extends over 16 amino acids.

Many counts were recorded for this clonotype. A read error may account for a junction end that differs from germline. The DNA of the CDR3 is TGCGCCAGCAGCTACGGGGGGAATGAGCAGTTCTTC. It codes for CASSYGGNEQFF. The chain recombines TRBV6-5 with TRBJ2-1; the match to TRBD2 covers 7 bases. Germline V gene lookup returns CDR1 MNHEY and CDR2 SVGAGI. The CDR3 totals 12 residues.

This clonotype was found a few times. The chain employs TRBV19 and TRBJ1-1; no firm D call. The CDR3 is 13 residues long. V shed 3 bases and J shed 13 bases, with 18 bases lying between them. Germline V lookup: CDR1 LNHDA, CDR2 SQIVND (reference sequence). CDR3 sequence reads: CASSIFSQRLHFF. The CDR3 region has the DNA TGTGCCAGTAGTATTTTCAGTCAGAGACTGCATTTCTTT.

This clonotype was counted only a few times. CDR3 sequence (DNA): TGCAGTGCTAGCGGAGGGGCGTATGAAGCTTTCTTT. Translated: CSASGGAYEAFF. The genes are TRBV20-1 and TRBJ1-1, with D possibly matching TRBD1 (5 bases). Germline values: CDR1 DFQATT, CDR2 SNEGSKA (reference sequence). Trimming stripped 3 bases from V and 7 bases from J, with 12 bases between. CDR3 size: 12 residues.

V is TRBV7-6 and J is TRBJ2-7; 9 positions match TRBD2. The CDR3 is made up of 14 amino acids. Per germline, CDR1 SGHVS and CDR2 FNYEAQ. V shed 2 bases, J shed 7 bases, and the junction held 6 bases outside the gene matches. CDR3 nucleotides: TGTGCCAGCAGCTTACTAGCGGGGCTGGATGAGCAGTACTTC. The encoded protein is CASSLLAGLDEQYF.

V gene TRBV11-2 combines with J gene TRBJ2-7; 9 nucleotides line up with TRBD2. The CDR3 loop spans 15 amino acids. Germline-derived CDR1 and CDR2 are SGHAT and FQNNGV. Trimming at V came to 2 bases and at J to 1 base, leaving 3 bases not matched to a gene. The CDR3 spells CASSLFAGGSYEQYF. The CDR3 nucleotides read TGTGCCAGCAGCTTATTTGCGGGAGGGTCCTACGAGCAGTACTTC.

This clonotype was counted only a few times. The rearrangement links TRBV29-1 to TRBJ2-1, with D uncertain. Germline CDR1 SQVTM, CDR2 ANQGSEA. V lost 5 bases to trimming and J lost 9 bases, with 20 bases between them. The CDR3 is 14 residues long. CDR3 in DNA: TGCAGCGTTTACCCCGGGCTAGGCTCAGGTGAGCAGTTCTTC. Encoded protein: CSVYPGLGSGEQFF.

V is TRBV28 and J is TRBJ1-2; D is unclear. V dropped 7 bases and J dropped 5 bases, with 17 bases sitting between them. Germline loops: CDR1 MDHEN, CDR2 SYDVKM. The CDR3 is made up of 14 amino acids. The DNA of the CDR3 is TGTGCCAGCACCCCCGTTGGGCAGGCTTATGGCTACACCTTC. It is translated as CASTPVGQAYGYTF.

This clonotype was seen repeatedly, ten times or more. The genes are TRBV7-9 and TRBJ1-5; maybe TRBD1 (6 bases). V lost 1 base and J lost 6, with 10 bases in between. Germline V gene sequence: CDR1 SEHNR, CDR2 FQNEAQ (reference sequence). There are 14 residues in the CDR3. This CDR3 reads CASSLDRDGQPQHF. The CDR3 nucleotides are TGTGCCAGCAGCTTAGACAGGGACGGTCAGCCCCAGCATTTT.

V and J are TRBV7-3 and TRBJ2-2; no clear D. CDR3 length: 16 residues. V lost 5 bases and J 6 bases, leaving 19 bases between the germline ends. Germline lookup yields CDR1 SGHTA and CDR2 FQGTGA. CDR3 in amino acids: CASSPYLAVTPGELFF. CDR3 nucleotide sequence: TGTGCCAGCAGCCCCTACTTAGCAGTTACCCCCGGGGAGCTGTTTTTT. The variable domain in full, completed from reference TRBV7-3 and TRBJ2-2, reads GAGVSQTPSNKVTEKGKYVELRCDPISGHTALYWYRQSLGQGPEFLIYFQGTGAADDSGLPNDRFFAVRPEGSVSTLKIQRTERGDSAVYLCASSPYLAVTPGELFFGEGSRLTVL.

The chain is built from TRBV7-2 and TRBJ1-3; the D is unclear. With 0 bases removed from V and 0 bases from J, the gap between germline ends came to 6 bases. The CDR3 has 15 residues. Germline V CDR1 and CDR2: SGHTA, FQGNSA. CDR3 in DNA: TGTGCCAGCAGCTTAGCTGATACCTCTGGAAACACCATATATTTT. This codes for CASSLADTSGNTIYF.

This clonotype was counted only a few times. The genes are TRBV10-2 and TRBJ1-2; possible D gene TRBD1, 6 bases. With 6 bases removed from V and 8 bases from J, the gap between germline ends came to 10 bases. Germline loops: CDR1 WSHSY, CDR2 SAAADI. The CDR3 is made up of 11 amino acids. The CDR3 region has the DNA TGCGCCAGCAGCGAGGGGGGGGGCTACACCTTC. Translating gives CASSEGGGYTF.

This clonotype was observed a handful of times. The chain is built from TRBV7-6 and TRBJ2-3; 12 nucleotides agree with TRBD1. With 4 bases clipped from V and 3 bases from J, the junction kept 11 bases outside the gene matches. The germline V gene has CDR1 SGHVS and CDR2 FNYEAQ. This CDR3 has 18 residues. CDR3: CASSSPGTGGLGTDTQYF. CDR3 in DNA: TGTGCCAGCAGCTCCCCCGGGACAGGGGGCTTGGGTACAGATACGCAGTATTTT.

This sequence joins TRBV11-2 and TRBJ2-7; D unclear. CDR1 is SGHAT and CDR2 is FQNNGV in the germline V gene. CDR3 length: 15 amino acids. V was clipped by 0 bases and J by 3 bases, with 12 bases between them. This chain's CDR3 is CASSLEAGRIYEQYF. DNA for the CDR3: TGTGCCAGCAGCTTAGAGGCAGGAAGAATCTACGAGCAGTACTTC.

This CDR3 reads CASSSSGVGYEQYF. The CDR3 nucleotides read TGTGCCAGCAGTTCTTCAGGGGTGGGGTACGAGCAGTACTTC. The V and J genes are TRBV27 and TRBJ2-7, with D possibly being TRBD1 (6 bases). V was pared by 4 bases and J by 4 bases, with 14 bases between. Germline V gene sequence: CDR1 MNHEY, CDR2 SMNVEV (reference sequence). This CDR3 has 14 amino acids.